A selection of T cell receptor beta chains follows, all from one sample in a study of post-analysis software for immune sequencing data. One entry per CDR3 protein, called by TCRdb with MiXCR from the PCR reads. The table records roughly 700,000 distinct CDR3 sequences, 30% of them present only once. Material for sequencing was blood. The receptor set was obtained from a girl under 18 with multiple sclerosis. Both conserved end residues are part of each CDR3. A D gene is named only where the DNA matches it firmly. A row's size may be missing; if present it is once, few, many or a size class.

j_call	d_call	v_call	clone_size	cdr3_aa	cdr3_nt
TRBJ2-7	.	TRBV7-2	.	CASSRPLGTHRYEQYF	TGTGCCAGCAGCCGACCCCTCGGGACCCACCGCTACGAGCAGTACTTC
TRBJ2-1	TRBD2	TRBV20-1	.	CSARDDRTSGPREDNEQFF	TGCAGTGCTAGAGATGATAGGACTAGCGGGCCAAGGGAAGACAATGAGCAGTTCTTC
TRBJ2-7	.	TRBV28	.	CASSQGGDTLPYEQYF	TGTGCCAGCAGCCAAGGGGGGGACACACTTCCCTACGAGCAGTACTTC
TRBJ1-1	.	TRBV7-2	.	CASSRGQTNTEAFF	TGTGCCAGCAGCAGAGGACAGACGAACACTGAAGCTTTCTTT
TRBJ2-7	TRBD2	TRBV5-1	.	CASTSSGGAYNEQYF	TGCGCCAGCACCTCGAGCGGGGGGGCCTACAATGAGCAGTACTTC
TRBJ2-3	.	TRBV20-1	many	CSAPDQLLTDTQYF	TGCAGTGCCCCGGACCAACTCCTCACAGATACGCAGTATTTT
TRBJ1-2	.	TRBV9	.	CASSTRTGGDGYTF	TGTGCCAGCAGCACTCGGACGGGGGGAGATGGCTACACCTTC
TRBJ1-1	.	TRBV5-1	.	CASSLRELIPDTEAFF	TGCGCCAGCAGCCTCCGGGAACTTATACCTGACACTGAAGCTTTCTTT
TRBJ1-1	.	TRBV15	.	CATSRGAYTEAFF	TGTGCCACCAGCAGAGGGGCCTACACTGAAGCTTTCTTT
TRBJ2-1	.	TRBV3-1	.	CASSQDNDNEQFF	TGTGCCAGCAGCCAAGATAACGACAATGAGCAGTTCTTC
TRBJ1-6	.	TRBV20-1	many	CSAQRGDSYNSPLHF	TGCAGTGCCCAGCGCGGGGACTCCTATAATTCACCCCTCCACTTT
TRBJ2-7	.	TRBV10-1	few	CASSHMRGEQYF	TGCGCCAGCAGCCATATGAGGGGCGAGCAGTACTTC
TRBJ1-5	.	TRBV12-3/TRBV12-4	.	CASSLGDPSNQPQHF	TGTGCCAGCAGTTTAGGAGATCCTAGCAATCAGCCCCAGCATTTT
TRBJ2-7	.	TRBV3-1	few	CASSQDRFRVGYEQYF	TGTGCCAGCAGCCAAGATCGCTTCAGGGTGGGCTACGAGCAGTACTTC
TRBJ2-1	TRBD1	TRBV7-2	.	CASSRQGLYNEQFF	TGTGCCAGCAGTAGACAGGGCCTCTACAATGAGCAGTTCTTC
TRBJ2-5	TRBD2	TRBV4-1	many	CASSQEGGLAAYQETQYF	TGCGCCAGCAGCCAAGAGGGTGGACTAGCGGCGTACCAAGAGACCCAGTACTTC
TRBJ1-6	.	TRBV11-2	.	CASSATGSYNSPLHF	TGTGCCAGCAGCGCCACAGGGTCCTATAATTCACCCCTCCACTTT
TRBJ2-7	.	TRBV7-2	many	CASSLRDEQYF	TGTGCCAGCAGCTTGAGGGACGAGCAGTACTTC
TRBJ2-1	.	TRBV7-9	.	CASSPISGKSYNEQFF	TGTGCCAGCAGCCCCATTAGCGGTAAATCCTACAATGAGCAGTTCTTC
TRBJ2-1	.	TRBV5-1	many	CASSPRDILNEQFF	TGCGCCAGCAGCCCGAGGGACATCCTCAATGAGCAGTTCTTC
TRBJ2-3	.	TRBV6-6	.	CASSRVMGTPPTDTQYF	TGTGCCAGCAGCAGGGTCATGGGGACCCCCCCCACAGATACGCAGTATTTT
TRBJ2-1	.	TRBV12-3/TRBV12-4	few	CASSFFSGIRPFF	TGTGCCAGCAGTTTTTTTTCAGGAATTCGTCCGTTCTTC
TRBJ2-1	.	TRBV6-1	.	CASSEFPARRTAYNEQFF	TGTGCCAGCAGTGAGTTCCCAGCACGACGGACGGCGTACAATGAGCAGTTCTTC
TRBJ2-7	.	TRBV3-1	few	CASSQGPGSPYEQYF	TGTGCCAGCAGCCAAGGCCCCGGATCTCCCTACGAGCAGTACTTC
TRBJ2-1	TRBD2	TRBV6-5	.	CASSDQGLVSEQFF	TGTGCCAGCAGTGACCAGGGACTAGTGAGTGAGCAGTTCTTC
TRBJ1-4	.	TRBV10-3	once	CAIKRETNEKLFF	TGTGCCATCAAAAGGGAAACTAATGAAAAACTGTTTTTT
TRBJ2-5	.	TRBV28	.	CASSFSDGSGGETQYF	TGTGCCAGCAGTTTCTCTGACGGGAGCGGCGGAGAGACCCAGTACTTC
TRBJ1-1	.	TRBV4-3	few	CASSQVSSGAEAFF	TGCGCCAGCAGCCAAGTTTCGTCGGGGGCTGAAGCTTTCTTT
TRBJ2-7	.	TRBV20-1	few	CSATASTPYEQYF	TGCAGTGCAACGGCCTCCACACCCTACGAGCAGTACTTC